What follows are 25 T cell receptor beta chains derived from one specimen sequenced in a study of shared T cell receptors in the human thymus. The repertoire was sequenced with immunoSEQ multiplex PCR; TCRdb's copy has only in-frame clones and lacks some. Altogether about 660,000 clones are present, more than 75% being singletons, with the ten largest covering roughly 0.0094%. These data also formed part of another study, on human thymus T cells.

Sequencing was carried out using thymocytes. All receptors come from a boy under three years old with a congenital heart defect.

This clone was observed a handful of times. CDR3 protein: CASSSAQTQINTEAFF. The CDR3 region has the DNA TGTGCCAGCAGTTCTGCTCAGACACAAATTAACACTGAAGCTTTCTTT. V usage is TRBV28 and J usage is TRBJ1-1; no firm D call. Germline V lookup: CDR1 MDHEN, CDR2 SYDVKM. V shed 4 bases and J shed 2 bases, with 17 bases lying between them. The CDR3 is made up of 16 amino acids.

The rearrangement joins TRBV6-5 to TRBJ1-6, with D uncertain. Germline CDR1 MNHEY, CDR2 SVGAGI. The CDR3 sequence is 15 residues long. The V end lost 6 bases, the J end lost 9 bases, and 18 bases lay between the germline ends. The CDR3 DNA reads TGTGCCAGCAGCCCCCCGGGGAGGGATCGTTCACCCCTCCACTTT. It specifies CASSPPGRDRSPLHF.

This clone was counted once. The V gene is TRBV27, the J gene TRBJ2-7; a weak D match, TRBD1 (6 bases). This CDR3 contains 15 residues. Germline V gene lookup returns CDR1 MNHEY and CDR2 SMNVEV (reference sequence). V lost 6 bases and J 2 bases, leaving 17 bases between the germline ends. For the CDR3, the DNA is TGTGCCAGCAGCAACCAGGGGAGTAGGACCTACGAGCAGTACTTC. This translates into CASSNQGSRTYEQYF.

CDR3 bases: TGTGCCAGCAGAACCCCGGAACAGGAAACAAAAAACATTCAGTACTTC. Translation: CASRTPEQETKNIQYF. The V and J genes are TRBV28 and TRBJ2-4, with D possibly matching TRBD1 (5 bases). Trimming took 6 bases from V and 4 from J, leaving 19 bases between them. The CDR3 totals 16 residues. Germline V lookup: CDR1 MDHEN, CDR2 SYDVKM.

This chain joins TRBV29-1 and TRBJ2-1, with TRBD1 matching over 8 bases. The CDR3 consists of 18 residues. Germline V CDR1 and CDR2: SQVTM, ANQGSEA. Losses at the gene ends were 7 bases for V and 0 bases for J; bases not matched to a gene: 17. Written as DNA, the CDR3 is TGCAGCGCCGAACCTTTTGCAGGGGGCGCCTTCTCCTACAATGAGCAGTTCTTC. Translated: CSAEPFAGGAFSYNEQFF.

This sequence joins TRBV6-5 and TRBJ1-4; D gene ambiguous. CDR3 length: 13 amino acids. Per the germline V gene, CDR1 is MNHEY and CDR2 is SVGAGI. With 3 bases removed from V and 6 bases from J, the gap between germline ends came to 8 bases. Here the CDR3 reads CASSYRGDEKLFF. The DNA of the CDR3 is TGTGCCAGCAGTTATCGGGGTGATGAAAAACTGTTTTTT.

Regarding this clone: Other DNA sequences within the sample encode an identical CDR3. The chain uses TRBV20-1 and TRBJ1-2; D not resolved. CDR3 length equals 11 residues. The germline V gene encodes CDR1 DFQATT and CDR2 SNEGSKA (reference sequence). Trimming stripped 1 base from V and 4 bases from J, with 4 bases between. The CDR3 region is CSARVSYGYTF. CDR3 nucleotides: TGCAGTGCTAGAGTGAGCTATGGCTACACCTTC.

This chain links TRBV19 with TRBJ1-1; the D gene is possibly TRBD1 (5 bases). Germline CDR1 and CDR2: LNHDA and SQIVND (reference sequence). Trimming took off 3 bases at V and 4 bases at J, with 9 bases between the two ends. CDR3 length equals 13 residues. The CDR3 spells CASSMGGATEAFF. The DNA of the CDR3 is TGTGCCAGTAGTATGGGGGGTGCCACTGAAGCTTTCTTT.

The chain combines TRBV28 with TRBJ1-5; D is perhaps TRBD1 (5 bases). CDR3 length: 15 residues. Germline CDR1 and CDR2: MDHEN and SYDVKM. V lost 2 bases and J lost 1, with 9 bases in between. Written as DNA, the CDR3 is TGTGCCAGCAGTTTACATAGGGGAAGCAATCAGCCCCAGCATTTT. Its protein product is CASSLHRGSNQPQHF.

The chain couples TRBV28 to TRBJ1-2; D ambiguous. V lost 1 base and J lost 3, with 6 bases in between. This CDR3 has 13 residues. Germline CDR1 MDHEN, CDR2 SYDVKM. CDR3 sequence: CASSLLTYYGYTF. In DNA form, the CDR3 reads TGTGCCAGCAGTTTATTGACTTACTATGGCTACACCTTC.

In its sample, this clone was seen once. At the DNA level, this CDR3 is encoded by other sequences in the same sample as well. The chain joins TRBV28 to TRBJ1-2; unclear D gene. Trimming cost V 3 bases and J 2 bases, with 7 bases left between them. Per the germline V gene, CDR1 is MDHEN and CDR2 is SYDVKM. The CDR3 runs 13 residues. CDR3 in DNA: TGTGCCAGCAGTTTGAGGGCAAACTATGGCTACACCTTC. This codes for CASSLRANYGYTF.

This chain uses TRBV5-1 with TRBJ1-2; 11 bases match TRBD1. The CDR3 is made up of 15 amino acids. Per the germline V gene, CDR1 is SGHRS and CDR2 is YFSETQ. After removal of 4 bases from V and 6 bases from J, the junction contained 8 bases not matched to a gene. CDR3 sequence: CASSEDRGRKNGYTF. In DNA form, the CDR3 reads TGCGCCAGCAGCGAGGACAGGGGGCGAAAAAATGGCTACACCTTC.

This chain connects TRBV14 to TRBJ2-2, with D perhaps matching TRBD2 (6 bases). V lost 1 base to trimming and J lost 2 bases, with 17 bases between them. The CDR3 covers 18 residues. Germline V CDR1 and CDR2: SGHDN, FVKESK. The CDR3 spells CASSQVIGPGVNTGELFF. Written as DNA, the CDR3 is TGTGCCAGCAGCCAAGTCATCGGGCCGGGAGTAAACACCGGGGAGCTGTTTTTT.

This clone was detected only a few times. The chain carries TRBV27 and TRBJ1-3, with 9 nucleotides matching TRBD1. Germline-derived CDR1 and CDR2 are MNHEY and SMNVEV (reference sequence). V shed 2 bases and J 7 bases; nucleotides not matched to a gene: 6. CDR3 size: 15 residues. The CDR3 protein is CASSLLGQGANTIYF. The CDR3 DNA reads as TGTGCCAGCAGTTTACTGGGACAGGGTGCGAACACCATATATTTT.

The chain links TRBV11-2 to TRBJ2-5; D ambiguous. Germline-derived CDR1 and CDR2 are SGHAT and FQNNGV. This CDR3 comprises 15 residues. V lost 3 bases and J lost 0, with 11 bases in between. The CDR3 is CASSFFRDDQETQYF. Written as DNA, the CDR3 is TGTGCCAGCAGCTTCTTCCGAGATGACCAAGAGACCCAGTACTTC.

The rearrangement uses TRBV6-5 and TRBJ2-4; possibly TRBD1 for D (6 bases). The CDR3 is made up of 12 amino acids. Trimming left V 6 bases short and J 5 bases short, with 8 bases between. Looked up from germline, CDR1 is MNHEY and CDR2 is SVGAGI. CDR3 sequence reads: CASRAGENIQYF. The DNA of the CDR3 is TGTGCCAGCAGGGCAGGGGAAAACATTCAGTACTTC.

The genes are TRBV15 and TRBJ2-2; a weak D match, TRBD2 (6 bases). Germline V gene data show CDR1 as LNHNV and CDR2 as YYDKDF (reference sequence). This CDR3 is 15 amino acids long. Between the trimmed V and J ends, which lost 1 base and 4 bases, there was a span of 10 bases. DNA for the CDR3: TGTGCCACCAGCAGAGCGGGAGCCCCCACCGGGGAGCTGTTTTTT. Translating it yields CATSRAGAPTGELFF.

The gene calls are TRBV4-1 and TRBJ2-3, with 11 bases fitting TRBD2. The CDR3 has 16 residues. Germline trimming cut 1 base from V and 5 bases from J; bases unmatched to any gene: 5. The V gene's germline CDR1 is MGHRA and CDR2 YSYEKL. The CDR3 here is CASSQATSGDRDTQYF. DNA of the CDR3: TGCGCCAGCAGCCAAGCGACTAGCGGGGATCGAGATACGCAGTATTTT.

This clone was detected only once. J is TRBJ2-1 and V is TRBV25-1; TRBD1 agrees at 8 bases. The CDR3 contains 18 residues. V dropped 0 bases and J dropped 5; count of bases not matched to a gene: 12. Looked up from germline, CDR1 is MGHDK and CDR2 is SYGVNS. CDR3 residues: CASSEYGLDRVGHNEQFF. The CDR3 DNA sequence: TGTGCCAGCAGTGAATATGGGCTGGACAGGGTGGGCCACAATGAGCAGTTCTTC.

The CDR3 reads CASSYHRDSEAFF. The CDR3 DNA sequence: TGTGCCAGCAGTTATCACCGGGACAGTGAAGCTTTCTTT. V gene TRBV28 combines with J gene TRBJ1-1; 7 bases map to TRBD1. V trimming: 4 bases; J trimming: 7 bases; junction bases outside the gene matches: 6. The CDR3 extends over 13 amino acids. The germline V gene encodes CDR1 MDHEN and CDR2 SYDVKM.

V gene TRBV25-1 combines with J gene TRBJ1-1, with 7 bases identical to TRBD1. Germline V gene data show CDR1 as MGHDK and CDR2 as SYGVNS. Unmatched junction bases numbered 3, after V lost 6 bases and J lost 8 bases. The length of the CDR3 is 11 residues. The CDR3 region is CASRQGTEAFF. CDR3 bases: TGTGCCAGCAGACAGGGGACAGAAGCTTTCTTT.

This clone has more than one count but fewer than ten. The CDR3 sequence is CASSESRGLGETQYF. CDR3 sequence (DNA): TGCGCCAGCAGTGAGTCGAGGGGGTTAGGAGAGACCCAGTACTTC. The chain carries TRBV10-1 and TRBJ2-5; a possible D gene is TRBD1 (6 bases). Trimming took off 0 bases at V and 4 bases at J, with 12 bases between the two ends. This CDR3 contains 15 residues. Germline CDR1 reads WNHNN; CDR2 reads SYGVQD (reference sequence).

This chain's CDR3 is CASGVTEAFF. Written as DNA, the CDR3 is TGTGCCAGCGGGGTGACTGAAGCTTTCTTT. V is TRBV19 and J is TRBJ1-1; no reliable D call. Trimming shortened V by 9 bases and J by 5 bases, and 7 bases separated the two germline ends. The CDR3 sequence is 10 residues long. CDR1 and CDR2 (germline): LNHDA, SQIVND (reference sequence).

The chain is built from TRBV27 and TRBJ2-7; D is unresolved. This CDR3 has 14 amino acids. Per germline, CDR1 MNHEY and CDR2 SMNVEV (reference sequence). Trimming pared 6 bases from V and 5 bases from J, leaving 17 bases between. The CDR3 DNA sequence: TGTGCCAGCAGCTGGGTAAGAGGCGCGGACGAGCAGTACTTC. Translating it yields CASSWVRGADEQYF.

The chain links TRBV30 to TRBJ2-3; a possible D gene is TRBD1 (6 bases). This CDR3 comprises 15 residues. Germline CDR1 reads GTSNPN; CDR2 reads SVGIG (reference sequence). V shed 2 bases and J shed 2 bases, with 14 bases lying between them. CDR3 nucleotides: TGTGCCTGGAGTCCCACAGGGTGGATCACAGATACGCAGTATTTT. This encodes CAWSPTGWITDTQYF.